This T cell receptor beta chain appears in the sequencing data of a study of blood T cell repertoires in COVID-19. The wider study: Material from acute and convalescent COVID-19 was sourced from the United States, Italy and Spain. T cells, B-cell-depleted T cells, or PBMCs supplied cDNA or gDNA.

This clone was detected once. Original data processing: The authors estimated nucleated cell counts from reference gene primer amplification. Using immunoSEQ multiplex PCR, the repertoire was profiled, and TCRdb retains in-frame clones only, with some absent. For V, J and clone size, that table is used; D and trimming come from the DNA. The sample lists 100,000 to 120,000 clones, approximately 70% seen once, with 7.6% in the top ten. CDR1 and CDR2 (germline): SGDLS, YYNGEE. V was clipped by 7 bases and J by 7 bases, with 14 bases between them. CDR3 length equals 13 residues. The sample was peripheral blood. This TCR came from an older woman with acute or convalescent COVID-19. V usage is TRBV9 and J usage is TRBJ1-4; no clear D gene. CDR3 coding DNA: TGTGCCAGCCAAGGGAGGGATGGTGAAAAACTGTTTTTT. This encodes CASQGRDGEKLFF.